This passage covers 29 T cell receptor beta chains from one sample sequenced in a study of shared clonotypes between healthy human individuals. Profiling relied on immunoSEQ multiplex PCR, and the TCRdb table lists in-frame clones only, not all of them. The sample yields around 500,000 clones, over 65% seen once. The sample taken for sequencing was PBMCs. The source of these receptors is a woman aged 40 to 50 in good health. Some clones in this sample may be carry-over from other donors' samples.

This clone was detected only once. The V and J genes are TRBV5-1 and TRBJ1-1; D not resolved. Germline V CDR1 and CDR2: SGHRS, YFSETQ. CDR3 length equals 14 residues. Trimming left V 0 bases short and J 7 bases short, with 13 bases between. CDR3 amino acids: CASSLVRGQDEAFF. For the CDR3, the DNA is TGCGCCAGCAGCTTGGTTCGGGGTCAGGATGAAGCTTTCTTT. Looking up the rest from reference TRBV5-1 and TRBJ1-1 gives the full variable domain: KAGVTQTPRYLIKTRGQQVTLSCSPISGHRSVSWYQQTPGQGLQFLFEYFSETQRNKGNFPGRFSGRQFSNSRSEMNVSTLELGDSALYLCASSLVRGQDEAFFGQGTRLTVV.

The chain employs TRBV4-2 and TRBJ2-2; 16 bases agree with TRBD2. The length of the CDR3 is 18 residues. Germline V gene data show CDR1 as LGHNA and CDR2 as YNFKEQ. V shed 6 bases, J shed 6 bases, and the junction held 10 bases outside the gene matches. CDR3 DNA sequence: TGTGCCAGCAGTTCCGGGACTAGCGGGAGGGCGGTGTCCGGGGAGCTGTTTTTT. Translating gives CASSSGTSGRAVSGELFF.

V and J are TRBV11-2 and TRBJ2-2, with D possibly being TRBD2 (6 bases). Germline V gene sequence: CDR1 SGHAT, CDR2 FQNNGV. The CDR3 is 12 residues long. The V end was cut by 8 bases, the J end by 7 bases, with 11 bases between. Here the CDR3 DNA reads TGTGCCAGCTCCGGAGGGTTCGGGGAGCTGTTTTTT. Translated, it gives CASSGGFGELFF.

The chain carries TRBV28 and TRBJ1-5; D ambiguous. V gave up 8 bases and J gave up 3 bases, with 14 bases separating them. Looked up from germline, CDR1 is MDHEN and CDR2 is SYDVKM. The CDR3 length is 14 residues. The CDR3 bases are TGTGCCAGCTCCCAGCCGTCCCTCAATCAGCCCCAGCATTTT. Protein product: CASSQPSLNQPQHF.

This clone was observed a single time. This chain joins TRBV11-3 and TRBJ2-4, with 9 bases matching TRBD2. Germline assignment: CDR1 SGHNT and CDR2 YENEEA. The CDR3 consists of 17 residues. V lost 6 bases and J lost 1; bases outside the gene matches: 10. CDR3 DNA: TGTGCCAGCAGAGGCGGCGGGAGGGCCTATGCCAAAAACATTCAGTACTTC. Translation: CASRGGGRAYAKNIQYF.

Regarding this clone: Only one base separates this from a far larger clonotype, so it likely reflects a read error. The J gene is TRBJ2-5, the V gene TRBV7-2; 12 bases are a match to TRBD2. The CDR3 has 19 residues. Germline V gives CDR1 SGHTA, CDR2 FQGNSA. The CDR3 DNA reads TGTGCCGGCAGCTTAGGTGGGCGGACTAGCGGGGTTGTCCAAGAGACCCAGTACTTC. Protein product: CAGSLGGRTSGVVQETQYF.

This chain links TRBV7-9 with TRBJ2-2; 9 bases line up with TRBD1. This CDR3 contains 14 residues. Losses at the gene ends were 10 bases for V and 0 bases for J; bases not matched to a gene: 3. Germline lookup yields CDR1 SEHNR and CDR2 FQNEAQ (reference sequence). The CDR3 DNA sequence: TGTGCCAACACAGGGGGCGCGAACACCGGGGAGCTGTTTTTT. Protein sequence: CANTGGANTGELFF.

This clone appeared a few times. The CDR3 DNA reads as TGTGCCAGCAGCTTAGACGGGCCGGGGACCGGGGAGCTGTTTTTT. This encodes CASSLDGPGTGELFF. The V and J genes are TRBV11-3 and TRBJ2-2; perhaps TRBD2 as D (5 bases). Deletions cut 0 bases from V and 5 bases from J, with 10 bases between. From germline, CDR1 is SGHNT and CDR2 YENEEA. The CDR3 length is 15 residues.

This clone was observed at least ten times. CDR3 nucleotide sequence: TGCGCCAGCAGCCAAGAGGGCGGTTGGACAGGGAAAAACTACGAGCAGTACTTC. Residues: CASSQEGGWTGKNYEQYF. The chain recombines TRBV4-1 with TRBJ2-7, with 8 bases that match TRBD1. Germline CDR1 reads MGHRA; CDR2 reads YSYEKL. V shed 0 bases, J shed 3 bases, and the junction held 13 bases outside the gene matches. CDR3 size: 18 residues.

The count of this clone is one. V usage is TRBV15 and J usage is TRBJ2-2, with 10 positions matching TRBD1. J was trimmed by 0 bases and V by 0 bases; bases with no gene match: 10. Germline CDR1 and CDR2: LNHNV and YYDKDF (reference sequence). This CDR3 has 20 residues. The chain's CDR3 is CATSRDRARDRGPNTGELFF. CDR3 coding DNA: TGTGCCACCAGCAGAGATAGGGCCCGGGACAGGGGACCGAACACCGGGGAGCTGTTTTTT.

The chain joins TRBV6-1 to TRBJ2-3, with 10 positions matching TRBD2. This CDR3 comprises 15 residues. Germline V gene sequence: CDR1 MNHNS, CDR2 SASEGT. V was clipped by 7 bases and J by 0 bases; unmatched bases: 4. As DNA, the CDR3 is TGTGCCAGCAAACGACTAGCGGGCAGCACAGATACGCAGTATTTT. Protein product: CASKRLAGSTDTQYF.

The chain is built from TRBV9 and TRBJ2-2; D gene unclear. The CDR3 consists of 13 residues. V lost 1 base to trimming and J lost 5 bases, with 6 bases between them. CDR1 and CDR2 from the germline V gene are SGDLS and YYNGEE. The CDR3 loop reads CASSVQGTGELFF. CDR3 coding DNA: TGTGCCAGCAGCGTACAAGGTACCGGGGAGCTGTTTTTT. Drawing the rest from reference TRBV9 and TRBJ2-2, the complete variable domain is DSGVTQTPKHLITATGQRVTLRCSPRSGDLSVYWYQQSLDQGLQFLIQYYNGEERAKGNILERFSAQQFPDLHSELNLSSLELGDSALYFCASSVQGTGELFFGEGSRLTVL.

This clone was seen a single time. CDR3 region: CASTGTSSGANVLTF. As DNA, the CDR3 is TGTGCCAGTACGGGGACTAGCTCTGGGGCCAACGTCCTGACTTTC. The rearrangement uses TRBV19 and TRBJ2-6; 8 bases line up with TRBD2. Germline V CDR1 and CDR2: LNHDA, SQIVND (reference sequence). V was clipped by 7 bases and J by 0 bases; unmatched bases: 2. The CDR3 covers 15 residues. Drawing the rest from reference TRBV19 and TRBJ2-6, the complete variable domain is DGGITQSPKYLFRKEGQNVTLSCEQNLNHDAMYWYRQDPGQGLRLIYYSQIVNDFQKGDIAEGYSVSREKKESFPLTVTSAQKNPTAFYLCASTGTSSGANVLTFGAGSRLTVL.

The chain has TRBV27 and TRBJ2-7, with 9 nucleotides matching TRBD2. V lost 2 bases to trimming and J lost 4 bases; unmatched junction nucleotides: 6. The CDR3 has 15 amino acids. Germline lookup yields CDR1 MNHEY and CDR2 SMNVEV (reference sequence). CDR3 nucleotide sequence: TGTGCCAGCAGTTTAAGGGTAGCGGGAGTATACGAGCAGTACTTC. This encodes CASSLRVAGVYEQYF.

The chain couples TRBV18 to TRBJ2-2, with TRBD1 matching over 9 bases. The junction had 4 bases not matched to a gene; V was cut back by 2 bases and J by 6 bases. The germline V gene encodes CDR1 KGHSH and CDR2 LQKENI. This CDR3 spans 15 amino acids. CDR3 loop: CASSPGTGFSGELFF. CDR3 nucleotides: TGTGCCAGCTCACCAGGGACAGGGTTCTCCGGGGAGCTGTTTTTT.

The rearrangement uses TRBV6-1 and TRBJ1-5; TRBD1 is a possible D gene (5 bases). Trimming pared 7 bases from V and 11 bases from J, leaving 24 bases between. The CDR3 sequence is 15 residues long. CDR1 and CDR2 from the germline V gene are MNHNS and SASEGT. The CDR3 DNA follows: TGTGCCAGCAATCCCGGGGGGGGATGGAGTCCGTCCCAGCATTTT. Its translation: CASNPGGGWSPSQHF.

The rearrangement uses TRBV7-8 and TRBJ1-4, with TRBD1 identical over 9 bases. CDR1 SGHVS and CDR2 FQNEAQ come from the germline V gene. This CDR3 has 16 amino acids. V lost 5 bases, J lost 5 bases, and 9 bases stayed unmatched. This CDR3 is CASSPRDRAGNEKLFF. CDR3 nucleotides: TGTGCCAGCAGCCCGCGGGACAGGGCCGGGAATGAAAAACTGTTTTTT.

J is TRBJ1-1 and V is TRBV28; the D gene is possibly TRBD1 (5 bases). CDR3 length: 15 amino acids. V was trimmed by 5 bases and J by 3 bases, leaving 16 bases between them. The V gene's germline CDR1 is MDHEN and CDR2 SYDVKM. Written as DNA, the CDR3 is TGTGCCAGCAGTACAATAGGGTCGGGGGACACTGAAGCTTTCTTT. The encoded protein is CASSTIGSGDTEAFF. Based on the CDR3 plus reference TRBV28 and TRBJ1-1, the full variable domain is DVKVTQSSRYLVKRTGEKVFLECVQDMDHENMFWYRQDPGLGLRLIYFSYDVKMKEKGDIPEGYSVSREKKERFSLILESASTNQTSMYLCASSTIGSGDTEAFFGQGTRLTVV.

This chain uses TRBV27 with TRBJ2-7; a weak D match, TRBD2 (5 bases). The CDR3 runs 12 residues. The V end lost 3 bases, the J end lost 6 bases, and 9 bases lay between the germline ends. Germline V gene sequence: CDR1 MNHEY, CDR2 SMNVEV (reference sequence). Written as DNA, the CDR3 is TGTGCCAGCAGTTTCCCTGGGAGCGAGCAGTACTTC. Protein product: CASSFPGSEQYF.

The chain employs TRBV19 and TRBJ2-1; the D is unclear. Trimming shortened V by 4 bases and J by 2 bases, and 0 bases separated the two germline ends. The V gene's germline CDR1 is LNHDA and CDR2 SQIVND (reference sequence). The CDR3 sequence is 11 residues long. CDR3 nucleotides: TGTGCCAGTAGTACCTACAATGAGCAGTTCTTC. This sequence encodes CASSTYNEQFF.

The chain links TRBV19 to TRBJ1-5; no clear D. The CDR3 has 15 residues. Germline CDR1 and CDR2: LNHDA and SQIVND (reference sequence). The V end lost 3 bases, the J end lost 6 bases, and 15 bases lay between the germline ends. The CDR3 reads CASSIPAGLFQPQHF. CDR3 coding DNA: TGTGCCAGTAGTATCCCCGCAGGTCTATTTCAGCCCCAGCATTTT.

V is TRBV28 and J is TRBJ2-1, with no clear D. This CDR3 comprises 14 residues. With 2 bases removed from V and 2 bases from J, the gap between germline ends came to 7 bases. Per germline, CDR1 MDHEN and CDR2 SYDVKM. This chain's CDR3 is CASSLLAAYNEQFF. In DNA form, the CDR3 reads TGTGCCAGCAGTTTACTGGCAGCCTACAATGAGCAGTTCTTC. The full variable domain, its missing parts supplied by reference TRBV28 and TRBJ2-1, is DVKVTQSSRYLVKRTGEKVFLECVQDMDHENMFWYRQDPGLGLRLIYFSYDVKMKEKGDIPEGYSVSREKKERFSLILESASTNQTSMYLCASSLLAAYNEQFFGPGTRLTVL.

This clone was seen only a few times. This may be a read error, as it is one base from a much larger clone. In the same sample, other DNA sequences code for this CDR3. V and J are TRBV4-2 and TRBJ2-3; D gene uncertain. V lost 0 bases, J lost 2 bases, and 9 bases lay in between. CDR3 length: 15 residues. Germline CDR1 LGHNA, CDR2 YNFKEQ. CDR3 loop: CASSQDKRITDTQYF. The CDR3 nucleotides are TGTGCCAGCAGCCAAGACAAGCGAATCACAGATACGCAGTATTTT.

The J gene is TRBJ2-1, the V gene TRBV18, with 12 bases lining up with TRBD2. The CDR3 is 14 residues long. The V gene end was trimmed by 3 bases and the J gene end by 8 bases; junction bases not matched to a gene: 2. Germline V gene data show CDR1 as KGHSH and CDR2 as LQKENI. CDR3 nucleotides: TGTGCCAGCTCACCGACTAGCGGGAGCTATGAGCAGTTCTTC. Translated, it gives CASSPTSGSYEQFF.

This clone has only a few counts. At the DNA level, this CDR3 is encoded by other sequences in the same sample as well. Here the CDR3 DNA reads TGTGCCAGTAGCCGGGGCCCTTCGGAGCAGTACTTC. Translated: CASSRGPSEQYF. This chain uses TRBV19 with TRBJ2-7; D is possibly TRBD1 or TRBD2 (5 bases each). Between the trimmed V and J ends, which lost 6 bases and 7 bases, there was a span of 13 bases. Germline V gene lookup returns CDR1 LNHDA and CDR2 SQIVND (reference sequence). The CDR3 totals 12 residues.

The CDR3 region is CASSLGTGIEQFF. CDR3 nucleotide sequence: TGTGCCAGCAGCTTAGGGACGGGGATTGAGCAGTTCTTC. V is TRBV7-3 and J is TRBJ2-1; D may match TRBD1 or TRBD2 (5 bases each). The CDR3 is 13 residues long. V was cut by 2 bases and J by 9 bases, with 11 bases left in between. The germline V gene has CDR1 SGHTA and CDR2 FQGTGA. The full variable domain, in which reference TRBV7-3 and TRBJ2-1 provide the parts outside the CDR3, is GAGVSQTPSNKVTEKGKYVELRCDPISGHTALYWYRQSLGQGPEFLIYFQGTGAADDSGLPNDRFFAVRPEGSVSTLKIQRTERGDSAVYLCASSLGTGIEQFFGPGTRLTVL.

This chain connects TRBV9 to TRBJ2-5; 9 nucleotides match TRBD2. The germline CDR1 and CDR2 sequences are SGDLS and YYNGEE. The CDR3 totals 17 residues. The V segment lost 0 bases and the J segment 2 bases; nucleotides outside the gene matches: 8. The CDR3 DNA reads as TGTGCCAGCAGCGTAGGGGCTAGCGGGATATCACAAGAGACCCAGTACTTC. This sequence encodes CASSVGASGISQETQYF.

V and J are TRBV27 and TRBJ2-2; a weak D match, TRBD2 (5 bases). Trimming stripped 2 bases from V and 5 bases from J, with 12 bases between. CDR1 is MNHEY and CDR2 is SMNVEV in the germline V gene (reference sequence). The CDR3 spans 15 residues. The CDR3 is CASSLRGGRTGELFF. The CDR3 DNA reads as TGTGCCAGCAGTTTACGGGGTGGGCGGACCGGGGAGCTGTTTTTT.

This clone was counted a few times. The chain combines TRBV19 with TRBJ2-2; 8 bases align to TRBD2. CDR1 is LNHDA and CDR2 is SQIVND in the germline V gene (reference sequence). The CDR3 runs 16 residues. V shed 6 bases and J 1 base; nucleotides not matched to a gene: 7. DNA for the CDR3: TGTGCCAGTAGGTTCCGGGAGGGCTGGAACACCGGGGAGCTGTTTTTT. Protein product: CASRFREGWNTGELFF.